This TCR beta chain was sequenced for a study of blood T cell repertoires in COVID-19. As for the study in general: The United States, Italy and Spain were the sources of the acute and convalescent COVID-19 samples.

Per the original methods: Using reference gene primer amplification, nucleated cell counts were estimated. TCRdb's table, derived via immunoSEQ multiplex PCR, lists solely in-frame clones and lacks some. The V and J calls and clone size were taken over from that table, and D and trimming were inferred from the DNA. The table shows over 90,000 clones, with 75% to 90% occurring only once. CDR1 and CDR2 from the germline V gene are KGHSH and LQKENI. V lost 6 bases and J 9 bases, leaving 15 bases between the germline ends. This CDR3 contains 14 residues. This TCR derives from a woman aged 45 to 65 with COVID-19, enrolled during active disease. The sample comprised peripheral blood. The rearrangement links TRBV18 to TRBJ1-6; D perhaps matches TRBD1 (6 bases). The CDR3 loop is CASSRLQGSSPLHF. DNA of the CDR3: TGTGCCAGCTCCCGGCTACAGGGATCTTCACCCCTCCACTTT. Looking up the rest from reference TRBV18 and TRBJ1-6 gives the full variable domain: NAGVMQNPRHLVRRRGQEARLRCSPMKGHSHVYWYRQLPEEGLKFMVYLQKENIIDESGMPKERFSAEFPKEGPSILRIQQVVRGDSAAYFCASSRLQGSSPLHFGNGTRLTVT.